Following are 3 T cell receptor beta chains from one sample sequenced in a study of T cell responses to AZD1222 COVID-19 vaccine. Here immunoSEQ multiplex PCR was the method, and the copy in TCRdb shows in-frame clones only, minus some. This table has around 94,000 clones, almost 85% appearing once. Sequenced here: peripheral blood, sampled on day 0 of AZD1222 vaccination. All receptors derive from an adult in good health.

The V gene is TRBV7-2, the J gene TRBJ1-4, with no clear D. Between the trimmed V and J ends, which lost 5 bases and 4 bases, there was a span of 11 bases. CDR3 size: 14 residues. Germline V gives CDR1 SGHTA, CDR2 FQGNSA. CDR3 bases: TGTGCCAGCAGCCTCAGCAACAATAATGAAAAACTGTTTTTT. Translated, it gives CASSLSNNNEKLFF.

In this sample, this clone turned up once. The chain links TRBV5-4 to TRBJ2-1; 10 nucleotides match TRBD2. Germline V gene data show CDR1 as SGHNT and CDR2 as YYREEE (reference sequence). V shed 4 bases and J 6 bases; nucleotides not matched to a gene: 7. The CDR3 totals 15 residues. The CDR3 sequence is CASSPGLAEPNEQFF. The CDR3 coding sequence is TGTGCCAGCAGCCCCGGACTAGCGGAGCCCAATGAGCAGTTCTTC.

The V gene is TRBV7-8, the J gene TRBJ1-4, with D unclear. Trimming shortened V by 3 bases and J by 6 bases, and 11 bases separated the two germline ends. Germline V gene lookup returns CDR1 SGHVS and CDR2 FQNEAQ. This CDR3 spans 14 amino acids. The CDR3: CASSFTTWHEKLFF. The CDR3 DNA reads TGTGCCAGCAGCTTTACGACATGGCATGAAAAACTGTTTTTT.